This entry lists 7 T cell receptor beta chains sequenced from one sample in a study of blood T cell repertoires in COVID-19. The repertoire was sequenced with immunoSEQ multiplex PCR; TCRdb's copy has only in-frame clones and lacks some. The sample has about 62,000 clones; more than 75% are singletons. Sequencing used peripheral blood. The receptor set was obtained from a woman aged 55-70 years with acute or convalescent COVID-19.

The chain combines TRBV14 with TRBJ2-3; perhaps TRBD2 as D (5 bases). The V end was cut by 0 bases, the J end by 7 bases, with 8 bases between. The CDR3 is 13 residues long. In germline, CDR1 is SGHDN, CDR2 FVKESK. CDR3 DNA: TGTGCCAGCAGCCAAGATCGGGGTTATACGCAGTATTTT. Protein sequence: CASSQDRGYTQYF. The full variable domain, its missing parts supplied by reference TRBV14 and TRBJ2-3, is EAGVTQFPSHSVIEKGQTVTLRCDPISGHDNLYWYRRVMGKEIKFLLHFVKESKQDESGMPNNRFLAERTGGTYSTLKVQPAELEDSGVYFCASSQDRGYTQYFGPGTRLTVL.

The chain recombines TRBV12-3 or TRBV12-4 with TRBJ1-4, with 7 bases matching TRBD1. This CDR3 comprises 13 residues. V shed 4 bases and J 8 bases; nucleotides not matched to a gene: 4. CDR3 bases: TGTGCCAGCAGTTCCACAGGGGTCGAAAAACTGTTTTTT. Amino acids: CASSSTGVEKLFF.

The chain carries TRBV5-1 and TRBJ1-4; D gene unclear. Germline lookup yields CDR1 SGHRS and CDR2 YFSETQ. This CDR3 has 13 amino acids. Trimming left V 0 bases short and J 8 bases short, with 8 bases between. CDR3 sequence: CASSLGPHEKLFF. The CDR3, as DNA: TGCGCCAGCAGCTTGGGGCCGCACGAAAAACTGTTTTTT.

The chain uses TRBV9 and TRBJ1-2; the D gene is possibly TRBD1 (5 bases). Between the trimmed V and J ends, which lost 0 bases and 1 base, there was a span of 10 bases. The CDR3 is 15 residues long. The germline gives CDR1 SGDLS, CDR2 YYNGEE. The CDR3, as DNA: TGTGCCAGCAGCGTAGGACAGCACCTTAACTATGGCTACACCTTC. Translated, it gives CASSVGQHLNYGYTF.

The chain combines TRBV7-2 with TRBJ1-2, with 7 bases lining up with TRBD1. V lost 3 bases to trimming and J lost 0 bases; unmatched junction nucleotides: 4. CDR1 SGHTA and CDR2 FQGNSA come from the germline V gene. This CDR3 contains 15 residues. The CDR3 DNA reads TGTGCCAGCAGCTTCGGGACAGTTTCTAACTATGGCTACACCTTC. Protein: CASSFGTVSNYGYTF.

The V call is TRBV15, the J call TRBJ2-2; D possibly corresponds to TRBD1 (6 bases). The germline gives CDR1 LNHNV, CDR2 YYDKDF (reference sequence). There are 16 residues in the CDR3. The germline V and J ends were trimmed by 0 bases and 1 base, with 9 bases remaining between them. CDR3 protein: CATSRDQGQNTGELFF. Here the CDR3 DNA reads TGTGCCACCAGCAGAGATCAGGGACAGAACACCGGGGAGCTGTTTTTT.

V gene TRBV27 combines with J gene TRBJ2-5; 9 nucleotides align to TRBD2. Germline V gives CDR1 MNHEY, CDR2 SMNVEV (reference sequence). V shed 0 bases, J shed 5 bases, and the junction held 7 bases outside the gene matches. The CDR3 covers 16 residues. CDR3 residues: CASSLSSGGSDETQYF. For the CDR3, the DNA is TGTGCCAGCAGTTTATCTAGCGGGGGTTCGGACGAGACCCAGTACTTC.